This T cell receptor (beta chain) was obtained from a study of shared clonotypes between healthy human individuals. On the study more broadly: The cohort comprised a couple of women and a few men. Their ages spanned 18 to 49 years. Study-wide results and caveats: It was only blood that was sampled, and tissue repertoires likely differ.

In regard to this clone: The antigen remains unidentified.

With V trimmed by 0 bases and J by 4 bases, 9 bases remained unmatched. Germline-derived CDR1 and CDR2 are LGHNA and YSLEER. The CDR3 runs 17 residues. Repertoires were generated with immunoSEQ multiplex PCR, while TCRdb's copy carries only in-frame clones and drops some. The data contain about 680,000 clones, around 90% of them seen just once; the ten biggest clones take up 24%. CD45RO-negative, CCR7-positively selected cells formed the naive CD8 fraction, excluding terminally differentiated effector memory CD45RA+ cells. Healthy and HIV-negative, the adult donors had no recent acute infections or vaccinations.

The sequence came from a man aged 30-40 years in good health. Sequencing was performed on naive CD8+ T cells sorted from blood. The J gene is TRBJ2-3, the V gene TRBV4-3; TRBD2 agrees at 8 bases. DNA of the CDR3: TGCGCCAGCAGCCAAGATGTGGCGGGAGGAAGGGCAGATACGCAGTATTTT. This gives the protein CASSQDVAGGRADTQYF.